Sequencing of this T cell receptor (beta chain) was carried out in a study of shared clonotypes between healthy human individuals. Findings of the study overall: The rarefaction results pointed to incomplete sorted-subset sequencing despite large depth. The generation probabilities recorded for non-shared clonotypes fell below those of clonotypes shared by all four donors.

Repertoires were generated with immunoSEQ multiplex PCR, while TCRdb's copy carries only in-frame clones and drops some. The profile shows roughly 2.1 million clones, 93% of them singletons. The naive CD8 population came from CD45RO-negative cells selected for CCR7, without terminally differentiated effector memory CD45RA+ cells. Comment on this clone: Its antigen is not known.

The germline CDR1 and CDR2 sequences are SGHAT and FQNNGV. V gave up 8 bases and J gave up 5 bases, with 18 bases separating them. The CDR3 runs to 14 residues. This clonotype was obtained from a man between 18 and 29 years old in good health. Some clones in this sample may be carry-over from other donors' samples. Sequencing used naive CD8+ T cells from PBMCs. The chain carries TRBV11-2 and TRBJ1-1, with D unclear. Here the CDR3 reads CASLPRSGVTEAFF. The CDR3 coding sequence is TGTGCCAGCCTTCCGCGGTCCGGTGTTACTGAAGCTTTCTTT.